This T cell receptor beta chain comes out of a study of identical twins. General study points: Whereas memory repertoires showed no such difference, abundant cord blood beta clonotypes carried fewer insertions. The study found weaker excess twin sharing in beta out-of-frame sequences. Monozygotic twin pairs showed more out-of-frame TCR alpha sharing than models estimated.

The ends were cut back, 2 bases at V and 5 bases at J, with 13 bases in the middle. CDR3 size: 15 residues. The germline gives CDR1 LNHDA, CDR2 SQIVND (reference sequence). TCRdb re-analysed the 5' RACE reads in MiXCR, keeping a single row per CDR3 protein. The data hold under 1 million distinct CDR3 sequences, with 12% observed a single time. Details on this clonotype: The antigen is not known.

The donor group consisted entirely of healthy Caucasians. The sample was also reused in another study, on yellow fever vaccine responses in identical twins.

This TCR was sampled from a woman in her late teens or twenties in good health. The sequencing input was PBMCs. The chain uses TRBV19 and TRBJ2-1; TRBD2 is a possible D gene (6 bases). CDR3 DNA sequence: TGTGCCAGTAGTATAACAGCGGGTATAAACAATGAGCAGTTCTTC. The encoded protein is CASSITAGINNEQFF.